These 5 T cell receptor beta chains were all obtained from the same sample, sequenced in a study of blood T cell repertoires in COVID-19. TCRdb's table, derived via immunoSEQ multiplex PCR, lists solely in-frame clones and lacks some. Counted here are 150,000 to 200,000 clones, about 85% occurring once; the ten biggest clones make up almost 1%. The source material was peripheral blood. The receptors were sampled from a man aged 18 to 29 with acute or convalescent COVID-19.

CDR3 DNA: TGCGCCAGCAGTGACTTGACAGGGGCGGCCACTGAAGCTTTCTTT. Amino acids: CASSDLTGAATEAFF. The chain joins TRBV10-2 to TRBJ1-1, with 8 bases identical to TRBD1. J lost 4 bases, V lost 3 bases, and 7 bases had no gene match. The length of the CDR3 is 15 residues. In germline, CDR1 is WSHSY, CDR2 SAAADI.

The rearrangement uses TRBV27 and TRBJ1-2, with no clear D. Trimming stripped 5 bases from V and 0 bases from J, with 13 bases between. Germline V gene sequence: CDR1 MNHEY, CDR2 SMNVEV (reference sequence). The CDR3 length is 15 residues. The CDR3 protein is CASSVGRFTNYGYTF. The CDR3 nucleotides are TGTGCCAGCAGTGTAGGCAGGTTCACTAACTATGGCTACACCTTC.

V usage is TRBV29-1 and J usage is TRBJ2-3; D may be TRBD1 (5 bases). V lost 4 bases and J lost 4, with 15 bases in between. Per the germline V gene, CDR1 is SQVTM and CDR2 is ANQGSEA. The CDR3 is 14 amino acids. The CDR3 DNA sequence: TGCAGCGTTGCCAAGGGAAAGGGGTCAGATACGCAGTATTTT. This codes for CSVAKGKGSDTQYF.

This clone was picked up a small number of times. The rearrangement joins TRBV21-1 to TRBJ1-5; no check of the table's D call, TRBD1, against the DNA was made. TRBV21-1 is an annotated pseudogene. The CDR3 spans 13 residues. The CDR3 loop reads CAVTDRGNQPQHF. The CDR3 nucleotides read TGTGCCGTTACGGACAGGGGCAATCAGCCCCAGCATTTT.

The chain couples TRBV6-5 to TRBJ2-7; TRBD2 is a possible D gene (7 bases). Germline V gene sequence: CDR1 MNHEY, CDR2 SVGAGI. The CDR3 length is 14 residues. V lost 6 bases and J 3 bases, leaving 15 bases between the germline ends. The CDR3 sequence: CASSREEQGYEQYF. The CDR3, as DNA: TGTGCCAGCAGCCGGGAGGAACAGGGCTACGAGCAGTACTTC.